Presented here are 12 T cell receptor beta chains from one specimen sequenced in a study of T cell responses to AZD1222 COVID-19 vaccine. Method: immunoSEQ multiplex PCR; TCRdb's copy keeps in-frame clones and lacks some. The data contain more than 85,000 clones, about nine tenths of them singletons. The sample here was peripheral blood, taken on day 0 of AZD1222 vaccination. All receptors come from an adult in good health.

This clone showed up just a few times. J is TRBJ2-2 and V is TRBV10-1, with TRBD1 as a possible D gene (6 bases). Germline values: CDR1 WNHNN, CDR2 SYGVQD (reference sequence). V dropped 8 bases and J dropped 2 bases, with 9 bases sitting between them. The CDR3 contains 13 residues. CDR3 loop: CASQQGNTGELFF. The CDR3 DNA is TGCGCCAGCCAACAGGGAAACACCGGGGAGCTGTTTTTT.

The J gene is TRBJ1-1, the V gene TRBV30; the D gene is possibly TRBD1 (6 bases). This CDR3 spans 12 amino acids. The germline V and J ends were trimmed by 5 bases and 10 bases, with 17 bases remaining between them. The V gene's germline CDR1 is GTSNPN and CDR2 SVGIG (reference sequence). DNA of the CDR3: TGTGCCTGGTATGGGGGGGCCCACAGAGCTTTCTTT. It translates to CAWYGGAHRAFF.

The gene calls are TRBV5-1 and TRBJ1-2; TRBD1 matches 10 bases. CDR1 and CDR2 from the germline V gene are SGHRS and YFSETQ. This CDR3 spans 16 amino acids. V trimming: 4 bases; J trimming: 7 bases; junction bases outside the gene matches: 13. CDR3 nucleotides: TGCGCCAGCAGCCCCCGACCGGGACAGGGGTTAGGTGGCTACACCTTC. Encoded protein: CASSPRPGQGLGGYTF.

This chain uses TRBV10-2 with TRBJ2-7; D ambiguous. The CDR3 contains 14 residues. CDR1 and CDR2 from the germline V gene are WSHSY and SAAADI. Trimming pared 4 bases from V and 0 bases from J, leaving 10 bases between. This chain's CDR3 is CASSGSRSSYEQYF. The CDR3 DNA reads as TGCGCCAGCAGTGGGTCTAGGAGCTCCTACGAGCAGTACTTC.

The chain has TRBV5-1 and TRBJ1-1, with a weak D call TRBD1 (5 bases). Per the germline V gene, CDR1 is SGHRS and CDR2 is YFSETQ. This CDR3 comprises 15 residues. V gave up 2 bases and J gave up 1 base, with 12 bases separating them. The CDR3 bases are TGCGCCAGCAGCTTCGATTATGGGGGGAACACTGAAGCTTTCTTT. Translation: CASSFDYGGNTEAFF.

This chain links TRBV28 with TRBJ1-3; D call uncertain. CDR1 is MDHEN and CDR2 is SYDVKM in the germline V gene. The V end was cut by 5 bases, the J end by 0 bases, with 14 bases between. The CDR3 is made up of 16 amino acids. As DNA, the CDR3 is TGTGCCAGCAGTCCCCTCCGGCGCAACTCTGGAAACACCATATATTTT. It yields the protein CASSPLRRNSGNTIYF.

CDR3 in amino acids: CASNEGSMNTEAFF. The CDR3, as DNA: TGTGCCAGTAATGAGGGATCCATGAACACTGAAGCTTTCTTT. The V call is TRBV19, the J call TRBJ1-1; D is undetermined. The CDR3 runs to 14 residues. Germline V gives CDR1 LNHDA, CDR2 SQIVND (reference sequence). With 7 bases removed from V and 0 bases from J, the gap between germline ends came to 12 bases.

The rearrangement uses TRBV7-9 and TRBJ2-5; D tentatively fits TRBD1 or TRBD2 (5 bases each). The CDR3 loop spans 15 amino acids. Trimming took off 1 base at V and 5 bases at J, with 14 bases between the two ends. CDR1 is SEHNR and CDR2 is FQNEAQ in the germline V gene (reference sequence). Written as DNA, the CDR3 is TGTGCCAGCAGCTTAGTGTCGGGACGGGGCGAGACCCAGTACTTC. As protein: CASSLVSGRGETQYF.

The CDR3: CASSQVDSANEKLFF. The CDR3 nucleotides are TGCGCCAGCAGCCAGGTCGACAGTGCAAATGAAAAACTGTTTTTT. The V and J genes are TRBV4-3 and TRBJ1-4, with a possible D match to TRBD1 (5 bases). There are 15 residues in the CDR3. CDR1 and CDR2 from the germline V gene are LGHNA and YSLEER. The V end lost 3 bases, the J end lost 5 bases, and 13 bases lay between the germline ends.

The chain couples TRBV25-1 to TRBJ2-2; 10 bases line up with TRBD1. Trimming took 3 bases from V and 4 from J; bases not matched to a gene: 8. Germline CDR1 and CDR2: MGHDK and SYGVNS. The CDR3 covers 17 residues. The CDR3 sequence is CASSETPDRGTTGELFF. In nucleotides, the CDR3 is TGTGCCAGCAGTGAGACGCCGGACAGGGGGACCACCGGGGAGCTGTTTTTT.

The J gene is TRBJ1-2, the V gene TRBV30, with 10 nucleotides matching TRBD1. CDR3 length: 19 residues. The V segment lost 1 base and the J segment 7 bases; nucleotides outside the gene matches: 21. Germline V gene lookup returns CDR1 GTSNPN and CDR2 SVGIG (reference sequence). In nucleotides, the CDR3 is TGTGCCTGGAGTGAGGTCCTTCCCAGGGACAGGGGACCTACGAGTGGCTACACCTTC. It yields the protein CAWSEVLPRDRGPTSGYTF.

This rearrangement joins TRBV10-1 to TRBJ2-1; D ambiguous. Germline V gene data show CDR1 as WNHNN and CDR2 as SYGVQD (reference sequence). With 0 bases removed from V and 6 bases from J, the gap between germline ends came to 9 bases. CDR3 length equals 14 residues. The CDR3 loop is CASSESGRFNEQFF. The DNA of the CDR3 is TGCGCCAGCAGTGAGTCGGGTAGATTCAATGAGCAGTTCTTC.